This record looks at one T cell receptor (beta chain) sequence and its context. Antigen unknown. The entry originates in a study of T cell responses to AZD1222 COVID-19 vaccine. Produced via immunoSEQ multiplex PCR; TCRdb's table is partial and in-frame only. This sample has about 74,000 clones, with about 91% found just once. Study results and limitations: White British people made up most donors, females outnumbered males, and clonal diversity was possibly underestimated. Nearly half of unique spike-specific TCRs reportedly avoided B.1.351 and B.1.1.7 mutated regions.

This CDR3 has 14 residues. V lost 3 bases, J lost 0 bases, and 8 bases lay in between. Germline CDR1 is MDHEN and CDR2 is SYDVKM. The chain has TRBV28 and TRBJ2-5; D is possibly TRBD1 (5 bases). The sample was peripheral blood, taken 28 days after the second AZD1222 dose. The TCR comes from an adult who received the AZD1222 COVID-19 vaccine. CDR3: CASSLDTNQETQYF. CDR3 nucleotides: TGTGCCAGCAGTTTGGACACTAACCAAGAGACCCAGTACTTC.